Following are 15 T cell receptor beta chains from one sample sequenced in a study of blood T cells in healthy people across ages (dated by TCRdb to between 2014 and 2016). Libraries came from 5' RACE. Reads for this sample came from an Illumina HiSeq 2500. A second about 7 to 12 cycle PCR used a sample-barcoded 5' primer and a J-beta primer mix. Starting from the raw public reads, TCRdb applied fastp trimming at Q25, assembled clones with MiXCR and retained in-frame beta chains. Identical CDR3 protein sequences are pooled into one entry, listed with their most common genes and DNA. The sample includes around 1,500,000 distinct CDR3 sequences, with about 43% observed a single time. The ten most abundant clones make up roughly 7.9% of the sample. The sequencing input was blood. These receptors all come from a woman younger than 30 in good health.

The gene calls are TRBV20-1 and TRBJ2-3; the D gene is possibly TRBD1 (5 bases). Trimming stripped 2 bases from V and 6 bases from J, with 6 bases between. This CDR3 region has 11 residues. Germline V lookup: CDR1 DFQATT, CDR2 SNEGSKA (reference sequence). CDR3 bases: TGCAGTGCTAGACAGGGTGATACGCAGTATTTT. This translates into CSARQGDTQYF.

This chain uses TRBV2 with TRBJ1-1; 7 bases line up with TRBD1. The J segment lost 1 base and the V segment lost 2 bases, leaving 7 bases of the junction unmatched. The CDR3 has 16 residues. Germline assignment: CDR1 SNHLY and CDR2 FYNNEI. The CDR3 reads CASSERGREANTEAFF. CDR3 DNA: TGTGCCAGCAGTGAAAGGGGGCGCGAGGCGAACACTGAAGCTTTCTTT.

The CDR3 DNA is TGTGCCAGCAGCAAAGTTCCTATAGGAAGTCTAGCTAACTATGGCTACACCTTC. Translated, it gives CASSKVPIGSLANYGYTF. J is TRBJ1-2 and V is TRBV21-1. TRBV21-1 is a pseudogene. The CDR3 contains 18 residues.

The rearrangement joins TRBV10-3 to TRBJ2-7; maybe TRBD1 (6 bases). Germline V lookup: CDR1 ENHRY, CDR2 SYGVKD. With 2 bases removed from V and 0 bases from J, the gap between germline ends came to 11 bases. The CDR3 runs 15 residues. CDR3 bases: TGTGCCATCAGTGAGAAGAGGACAGTCTCCTACGAGCAGTACTTC. Its translation: CAISEKRTVSYEQYF.

There are many counts of this clonotype. V gene TRBV10-3 combines with J gene TRBJ2-7, with 8 bases that match TRBD2. The CDR3 sequence is 14 residues long. J was trimmed by 6 bases and V by 7 bases; bases with no gene match: 11. Germline values: CDR1 ENHRY, CDR2 SYGVKD. The CDR3 is CAITRAGANSEQYF. In DNA form, the CDR3 reads TGTGCCATCACCAGAGCGGGAGCTAACTCCGAGCAGTACTTC.

Remarks on this clonotype: At one of its ends the junction is not consistent with the germline gene, which may arise from a read error. This sequence joins TRBV6-5 and TRBJ2-3, with D maybe TRBD2 (6 bases). The germline gives CDR1 MNHEY, CDR2 SVGAGI. The CDR3 is 15 amino acids. The CDR3 DNA sequence: TGTGCCCGCAGTTGGGAGCGGGCTAGCACAGATACGCAGTATTTT. Its translation: CARSWERASTDTQYF.

This clonotype was observed once. The rearrangement joins TRBV14 to TRBJ2-7; D unresolved. The CDR3 has 14 amino acids. The V end lost 3 bases, the J end lost 2 bases, and 11 bases lay between the germline ends. Germline-derived CDR1 and CDR2 are SGHDN and FVKESK. CDR3 nucleotide sequence: TGTGCCAGCAGCCACTACTCGACCCCCTACGAGCAGTACTTC. Protein: CASSHYSTPYEQYF.

This chain links TRBV3-1 with TRBJ2-3; D call uncertain. V was trimmed by 0 bases and J by 4 bases, leaving 14 bases between them. The CDR3 runs to 16 residues. CDR1 and CDR2 from the germline V gene are LGHDT and YNNKEL (reference sequence). CDR3 DNA: TGTGCCAGCAGCCAAGAACCCGACTGGCTCGCAGATACGCAGTATTTT. It specifies CASSQEPDWLADTQYF.

V gene TRBV5-1 combines with J gene TRBJ2-1, with a weak D call TRBD1 (6 bases). Trimming stripped 4 bases from V and 8 bases from J, with 22 bases between. From germline, CDR1 is SGHRS and CDR2 YFSETQ. The CDR3 has 16 residues. The CDR3 sequence is CASSTLLTGSEDEQFF. The CDR3 nucleotides are TGCGCCAGCAGCACCCTACTCACAGGGTCCGAGGATGAGCAGTTCTTC.

Worth noting for this clonotype: One end of the junction varies from germline; a read error may be responsible. The chain links TRBV7-9 to TRBJ2-5; 7 nucleotides line up with TRBD1. Germline CDR1 and CDR2: SEHNR and FQNEAQ (reference sequence). This CDR3 spans 14 amino acids. The chain's CDR3 is CASSPGTVQETKYF. In nucleotides, the CDR3 is TGTGCCAGCAGCCCCGGGACAGTGCAAGAGACCAAGTACTTC.

This chain connects TRBV20-1 to TRBJ2-3, with 12 bases matching TRBD2. Trimming took 6 bases from V and 6 from J; bases not matched to a gene: 10. Germline-derived CDR1 and CDR2 are DFQATT and SNEGSKA (reference sequence). The CDR3 runs to 15 residues. The CDR3 sequence: CSARAPSGRDDTQYF. The CDR3 DNA sequence: TGCAGTGCCCGGGCACCTAGCGGGAGGGACGATACGCAGTATTTT.

The rearrangement uses TRBV6-5 and TRBJ2-7; the match to TRBD2 covers 11 bases. The length of the CDR3 is 14 residues. J gave up 3 bases and V 6 bases, and 4 bases lay outside the gene matches. The germline V gene has CDR1 MNHEY and CDR2 SVGAGI. The CDR3 reads CASRTGTSGYEQYF. CDR3 in DNA: TGTGCCAGCAGGACCGGGACTAGCGGCTACGAGCAGTACTTC.

V usage is TRBV28 and J usage is TRBJ2-1, with D unclear. V was cut by 3 bases and J by 4 bases, with 13 bases left in between. The CDR3 is made up of 15 amino acids. The germline V gene encodes CDR1 MDHEN and CDR2 SYDVKM. The CDR3 coding sequence is TGTGCCAGCAGTTTGCCCCCTACAGTGTACAATGAGCAGTTCTTC. It encodes CASSLPPTVYNEQFF.

J is TRBJ2-1 and V is TRBV5-1; TRBD2 is a possible D gene (6 bases). The CDR3 sequence is 15 residues long. The V and J ends lost 1 base and 6 bases respectively, with 14 bases between them. Germline V lookup: CDR1 SGHRS, CDR2 YFSETQ. The DNA of the CDR3 is TGCGCCAGCAGCTTGAGCGGGCAAGCTGGCAATGAGCAGTTCTTC. This gives the protein CASSLSGQAGNEQFF.

J is TRBJ2-1 and V is TRBV11-2, with 7 bases lining up with TRBD2. Trimming cost V 2 bases and J 15 bases; bases outside gene matches: 16. This CDR3 is 15 amino acids long. Germline assignment: CDR1 SGHAT and CDR2 FQNNGV. CDR3 bases: TGTGCCAGCAGCTTAATGGAGGCGGGAGCTAGCGCGCCGTTCTTC. It codes for CASSLMEAGASAPFF.